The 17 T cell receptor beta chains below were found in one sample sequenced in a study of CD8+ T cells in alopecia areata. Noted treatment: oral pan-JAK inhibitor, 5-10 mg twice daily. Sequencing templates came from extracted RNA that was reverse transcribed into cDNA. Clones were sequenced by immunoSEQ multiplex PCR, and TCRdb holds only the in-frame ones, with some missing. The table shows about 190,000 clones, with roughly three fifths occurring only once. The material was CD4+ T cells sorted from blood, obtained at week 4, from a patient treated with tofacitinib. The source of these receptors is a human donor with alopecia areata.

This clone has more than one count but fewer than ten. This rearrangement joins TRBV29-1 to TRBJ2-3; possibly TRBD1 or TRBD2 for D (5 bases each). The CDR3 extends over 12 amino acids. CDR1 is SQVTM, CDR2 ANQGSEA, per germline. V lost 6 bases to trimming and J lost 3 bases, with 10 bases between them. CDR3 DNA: TGCAGCGTGACGGGGCAAACAGATACGCAGTATTTT. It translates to CSVTGQTDTQYF.

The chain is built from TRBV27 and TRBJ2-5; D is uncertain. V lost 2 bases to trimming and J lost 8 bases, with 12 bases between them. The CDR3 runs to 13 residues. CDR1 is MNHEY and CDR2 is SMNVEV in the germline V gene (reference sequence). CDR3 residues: CASSLDPRKTQYF. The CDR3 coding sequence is TGTGCCAGCAGTTTAGACCCCCGGAAAACCCAGTACTTC.

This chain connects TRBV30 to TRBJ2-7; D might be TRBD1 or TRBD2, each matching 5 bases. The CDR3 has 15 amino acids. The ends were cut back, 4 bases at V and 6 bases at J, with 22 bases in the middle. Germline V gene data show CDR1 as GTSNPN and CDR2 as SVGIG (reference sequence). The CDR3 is CAWTGWGWSSSEQYF. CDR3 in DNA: TGTGCCTGGACCGGATGGGGGTGGTCTAGCTCCGAGCAGTACTTC.

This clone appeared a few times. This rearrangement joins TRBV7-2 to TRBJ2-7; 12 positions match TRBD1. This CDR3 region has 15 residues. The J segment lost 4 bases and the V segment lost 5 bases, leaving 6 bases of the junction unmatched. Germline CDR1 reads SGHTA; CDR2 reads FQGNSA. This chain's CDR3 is CASSEPGQGAYEQYF. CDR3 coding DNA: TGTGCCAGCAGCGAGCCGGGACAGGGGGCATACGAGCAGTACTTC.

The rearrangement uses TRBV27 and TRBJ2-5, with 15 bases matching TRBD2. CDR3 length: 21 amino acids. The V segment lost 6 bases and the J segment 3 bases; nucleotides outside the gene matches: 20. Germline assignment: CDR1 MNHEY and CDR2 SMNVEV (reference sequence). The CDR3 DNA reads TGTGCCAGCAGCTCTACCAGACGGGGACTAGCGGGAGGAGTACAAAAAGAGACCCAGTACTTC. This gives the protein CASSSTRRGLAGGVQKETQYF.

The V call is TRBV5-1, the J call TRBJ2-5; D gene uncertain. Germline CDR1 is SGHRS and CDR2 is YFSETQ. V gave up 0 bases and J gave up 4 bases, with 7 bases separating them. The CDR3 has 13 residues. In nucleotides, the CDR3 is TGCGCCAGCAGCTTGGGAGTCGGAGAGACCCAGTACTTC. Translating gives CASSLGVGETQYF. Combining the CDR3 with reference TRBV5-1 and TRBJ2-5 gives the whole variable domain KAGVTQTPRYLIKTRGQQVTLSCSPISGHRSVSWYQQTPGQGLQFLFEYFSETQRNKGNFPGRFSGRQFSNSRSEMNVSTLELGDSALYLCASSLGVGETQYFGPGTRLLVL.

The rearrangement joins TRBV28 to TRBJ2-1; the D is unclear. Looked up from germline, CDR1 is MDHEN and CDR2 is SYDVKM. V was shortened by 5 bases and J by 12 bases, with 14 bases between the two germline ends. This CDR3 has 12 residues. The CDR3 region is CASSPPGPPQFF. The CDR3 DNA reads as TGTGCCAGCAGTCCTCCCGGACCGCCGCAGTTCTTC. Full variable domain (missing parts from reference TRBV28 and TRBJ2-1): DVKVTQSSRYLVKRTGEKVFLECVQDMDHENMFWYRQDPGLGLRLIYFSYDVKMKEKGDIPEGYSVSREKKERFSLILESASTNQTSMYLCASSPPGPPQFFGPGTRLTVL.

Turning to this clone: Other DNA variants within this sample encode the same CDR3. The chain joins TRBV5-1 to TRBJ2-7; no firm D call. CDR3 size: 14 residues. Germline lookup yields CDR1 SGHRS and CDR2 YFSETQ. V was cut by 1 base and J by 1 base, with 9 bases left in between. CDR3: CASSLRPDSYEQYF. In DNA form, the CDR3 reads TGCGCCAGCAGCTTGCGTCCAGATTCCTACGAGCAGTACTTC.

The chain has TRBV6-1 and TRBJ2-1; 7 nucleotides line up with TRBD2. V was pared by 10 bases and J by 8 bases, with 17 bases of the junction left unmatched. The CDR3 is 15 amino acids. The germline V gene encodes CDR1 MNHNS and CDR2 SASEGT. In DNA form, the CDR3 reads TGTGCCACCGCCGCCGCGACTAGCCAATCCTATGAGCAGTTCTTC. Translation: CATAAATSQSYEQFF.

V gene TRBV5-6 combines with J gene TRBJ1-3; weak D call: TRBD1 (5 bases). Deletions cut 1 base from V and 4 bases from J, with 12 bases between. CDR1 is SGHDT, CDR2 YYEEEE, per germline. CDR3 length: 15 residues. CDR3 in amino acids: CASSLRGVYGNTIYF. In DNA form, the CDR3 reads TGTGCCAGCAGCTTGAGAGGGGTCTACGGAAACACCATATATTTT.

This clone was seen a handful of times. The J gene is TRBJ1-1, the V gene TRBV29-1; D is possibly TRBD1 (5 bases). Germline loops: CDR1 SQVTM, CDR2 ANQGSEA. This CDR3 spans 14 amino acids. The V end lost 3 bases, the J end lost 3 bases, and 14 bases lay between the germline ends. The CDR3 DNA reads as TGCAGCGTTGATAAGGGCCTGGGGGACACTGAAGCTTTCTTT. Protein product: CSVDKGLGDTEAFF. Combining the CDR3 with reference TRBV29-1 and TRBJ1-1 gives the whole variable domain SAVISQKPSRDICQRGTSLTIQCQVDSQVTMMFWYRQQPGQSLTLIATANQGSEATYESGFVIDKFPISRPNLTFSTLTVSNMSPEDSSIYLCSVDKGLGDTEAFFGQGTRLTVV.

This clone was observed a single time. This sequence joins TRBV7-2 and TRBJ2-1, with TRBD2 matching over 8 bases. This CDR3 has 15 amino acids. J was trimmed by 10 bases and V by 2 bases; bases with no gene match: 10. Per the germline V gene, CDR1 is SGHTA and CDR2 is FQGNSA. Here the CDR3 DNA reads TGTGCCAGCAGCTTAATGGTAGCGGGGAGTAGGGAGCAGTTCTTC. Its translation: CASSLMVAGSREQFF.

Here the CDR3 reads CASSQPTTSGTETQYF. CDR3 coding DNA: TGTGCCAGCAGCCAACCTACCACTAGCGGGACGGAGACCCAGTACTTC. The chain is built from TRBV7-2 and TRBJ2-5, with TRBD2 identical over 10 bases. The V and J ends lost 5 bases and 5 bases, in that order; junction bases with no gene match: 11. This CDR3 has 16 residues. Germline lookup yields CDR1 SGHTA and CDR2 FQGNSA.

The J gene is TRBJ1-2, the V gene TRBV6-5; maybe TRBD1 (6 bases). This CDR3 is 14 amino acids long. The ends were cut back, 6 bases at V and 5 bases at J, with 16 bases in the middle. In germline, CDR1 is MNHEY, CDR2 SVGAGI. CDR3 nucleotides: TGTGCCAGCAGAGTACAGGGAAGGGGATATGGCTACACCTTC. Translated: CASRVQGRGYGYTF.

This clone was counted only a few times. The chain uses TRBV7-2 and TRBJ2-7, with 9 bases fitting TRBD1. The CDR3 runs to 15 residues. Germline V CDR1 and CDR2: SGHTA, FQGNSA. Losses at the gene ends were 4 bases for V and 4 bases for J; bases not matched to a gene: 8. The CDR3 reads CASSYTWGQGYEQYF. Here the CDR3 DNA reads TGTGCCAGCAGCTACACGTGGGGACAGGGTTACGAGCAGTACTTC.

The CDR3 bases are TGTGCCAGCAGCAAAGAACAGGGTAGGGCGCGCACTGAAGCTTTCTTT. Its translation is CASSKEQGRARTEAFF. The chain is built from TRBV21-1 and TRBJ1-1; the table's D call, TRBD1, has no DNA check behind it. TRBV21-1 is marked as a pseudogene. The CDR3 consists of 16 residues.

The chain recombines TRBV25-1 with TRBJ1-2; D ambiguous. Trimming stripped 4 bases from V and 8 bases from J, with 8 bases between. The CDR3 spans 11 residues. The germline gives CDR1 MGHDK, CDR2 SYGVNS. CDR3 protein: CASSGGVGYTF. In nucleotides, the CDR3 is TGTGCCAGCAGTGGTGGGGTCGGCTACACCTTC.